This T cell receptor beta chain emerged from a study of blood T cell repertoires in COVID-19. The CDR3 is 17 residues long. Germline values: CDR1 SGHVS, CDR2 FQNEAQ. The V segment lost 7 bases and the J segment 5 bases; nucleotides outside the gene matches: 18. This clone came up a few times. Generated by immunoSEQ multiplex PCR, the TCRdb table keeps only in-frame clones and is missing some. The data show 190,000 or so clones, with approximately 86% seen just once and approximately 2% held by the top ten. V gene TRBV7-8 combines with J gene TRBJ1-1, with 8 bases that match TRBD1. The sample consisted of PBMCs or T cells enriched from blood (not recorded which). This receptor was identified in a woman in her twenties or thirties who had recovered from COVID-19. This chain's CDR3 is CASTPVQGALGGTEAFF. The CDR3 DNA reads as TGTGCCAGCACCCCTGTCCAGGGGGCGCTCGGAGGAACTGAAGCTTTCTTT.